Listed below are T cell receptor beta chains from one sample, sequenced in a study of T-cell reconstitution after alpha-beta-depleted transplantation in children. TCRdb reprocessed the PCR reads via MiXCR and lists one record per CDR3 protein. The sample has about 120,000 distinct CDR3 sequences; around 23% are singletons. The starting material was PBMCs, mostly from graft donor cells, obtained 180 days after TCRalphabeta/CD19-depleted stem cell transplant. The source of these receptors is a male patient aged 2 to 10 who had a stem cell transplant for chronic granulomatous disease, so the T cells may come from the graft donor. CDR3s include the opening cysteine and the closing phenylalanine or tryptophan. The D gene is left open where the match is weak. Clone size is stated in some rows and not others, as once, few, many or a class when expanded.

V gene: TRBV5-1; J gene: TRBJ2-7; D gene: TRBD2; clone size: many; CDR3 DNA: TGCGCCAGCAGCCTACGGACTAGCGGGGCCTCCTACGAGCAGTACTTC; CDR3 protein: CASSLRTSGASYEQYF
V gene: TRBV20-1; J gene: TRBJ1-5; D gene: NA; clone size: many; CDR3 DNA: TGCAGTGCCGAACGGGACGCACCGCCCCAGCATTTT; CDR3 protein: CSAERDAPPQHF
V gene: TRBV5-1; J gene: TRBJ2-5; D gene: TRBD2; clone size: NA; CDR3 DNA: TGCGCCAGCAGCGGTAGCGGGGGGTACCAAGAGACCCAGTACTTC; CDR3 protein: CASSGSGGYQETQYF
V gene: TRBV7-8; J gene: TRBJ1-1; D gene: TRBD1; clone size: NA; CDR3 DNA: TGTGACAGCAGCTTGAGACAGGGAGGGATGAACACTGAAGCTTTCTTT; CDR3 protein: CDSSLRQGGMNTEAFF
V gene: TRBV5-1; J gene: TRBJ2-7; D gene: NA; clone size: many; CDR3 DNA: TGCGCCAGCAGCTTGGAACCGGCCCTGAGCTCCTACGAGCAGTACTTC; CDR3 protein: CASSLEPALSSYEQYF
V gene: TRBV29-1; J gene: TRBJ2-1; D gene: NA; clone size: many; CDR3 DNA: TGCAGCGTTGTAAAGGCTCAGGGCGTTCGTGAGCAGTTCTTC; CDR3 protein: CSVVKAQGVREQFF
V gene: TRBV29-1; J gene: TRBJ1-2; D gene: TRBD1; clone size: NA; CDR3 DNA: TGCAGCGTTCCGGAAGGACAGGACTTCTCCTATGGCTACACCTTC; CDR3 protein: CSVPEGQDFSYGYTF
V gene: TRBV24-1; J gene: TRBJ2-7; D gene: NA; clone size: NA; CDR3 DNA: TGTGCCACCCAGGCCCCGGATTCCTACGAGCAGTACTTC; CDR3 protein: CATQAPDSYEQYF
V gene: TRBV12-3/TRBV12-4; J gene: TRBJ1-5; D gene: NA; clone size: NA; CDR3 DNA: TGTGCCAGCAGTTCGGACGGATATCAGCCCCAGCATTTT; CDR3 protein: CASSSDGYQPQHF
V gene: TRBV10-3; J gene: TRBJ1-2; D gene: NA; clone size: NA; CDR3 DNA: TGTGCCACCGTATCCATTTCACGCCCGGGACAAGTCTTCTATGGCTACACCTTC; CDR3 protein: CATVSISRPGQVFYGYTF
V gene: TRBV5-1; J gene: TRBJ2-1; D gene: TRBD2; clone size: NA; CDR3 DNA: TGCGCCAGCAGCTTGGGAAGACTAGCGGGACCCTACAATGAGCAGTTCTTC; CDR3 protein: CASSLGRLAGPYNEQFF
V gene: TRBV5-1; J gene: TRBJ2-1; D gene: TRBD2; clone size: many; CDR3 DNA: TGCGCCAGCAGCCAAACTAGCGGGGGGGCGTCGGGGAATGAGCAGTTCTTC; CDR3 protein: CASSQTSGGASGNEQFF
V gene: TRBV5-5; J gene: TRBJ1-5; D gene: NA; clone size: NA; CDR3 DNA: TGTGCCAGCAGCTTGGTGGGCAGGGGCAATCAGCCCCAGCATTTT; CDR3 protein: CASSLVGRGNQPQHF
V gene: TRBV12-3/TRBV12-4; J gene: TRBJ1-5; D gene: NA; clone size: NA; CDR3 DNA: TGTGCCAGCAGCTTACCCTGGACAGCAAAAGTTCGGCCCCAGCATTTT; CDR3 protein: CASSLPWTAKVRPQHF
V gene: TRBV11-3; J gene: TRBJ2-7; D gene: TRBD1; clone size: NA; CDR3 DNA: TGTGCCAGCAGCAAAGACAGGGACACCTACGAGCAGTACTTC; CDR3 protein: CASSKDRDTYEQYF
V gene: TRBV5-1; J gene: TRBJ2-3; D gene: NA; clone size: NA; CDR3 DNA: TGCGCCAGCAGCTTCGGACAATCGTCAGATACGCAGTATTTT; CDR3 protein: CASSFGQSSDTQYF
V gene: TRBV5-6; J gene: TRBJ1-2; D gene: NA; clone size: NA; CDR3 DNA: TGTGCCAGCAGCTTGCCGACAGCGACCCACTATGGCTACACCTTC; CDR3 protein: CASSLPTATHYGYTF
V gene: TRBV30; J gene: TRBJ1-2; D gene: TRBD1; clone size: NA; CDR3 DNA: TGTGCCTGGAGTGTACTGGGGACAGGGTGGGGCTACACCTTC; CDR3 protein: CAWSVLGTGWGYTF
V gene: TRBV9; J gene: TRBJ2-3; D gene: TRBD1; clone size: NA; CDR3 DNA: TGTGCCAGCAGCCGGGGGACAGGGGGAGCAGATACGCAGTATTTT; CDR3 protein: CASSRGTGGADTQYF
V gene: TRBV29-1; J gene: TRBJ1-5; D gene: NA; clone size: NA; CDR3 DNA: TGCAGCCCTGGGGGCAGTTACAATCAGCCCCAGCATTTT; CDR3 protein: CSPGGSYNQPQHF
V gene: TRBV12-3/TRBV12-4; J gene: TRBJ2-7; D gene: NA; clone size: many; CDR3 DNA: TGTGCCAGCAGTCCTGAGAAGGGTGAGCAGTACTTC; CDR3 protein: CASSPEKGEQYF
V gene: TRBV7-6; J gene: TRBJ1-3; D gene: NA; clone size: few; CDR3 DNA: TGTGCCAGCAGCCTAGCGTACCGGGGCTCTGGAAACACCATATATTTT; CDR3 protein: CASSLAYRGSGNTIYF
V gene: TRBV5-1; J gene: TRBJ2-2; D gene: NA; clone size: many; CDR3 DNA: TGCGCCAGCAGCCCGAGATACACCGGGGAGCTGTTTTTT; CDR3 protein: CASSPRYTGELFF
V gene: TRBV7-3; J gene: TRBJ2-3; D gene: TRBD1; clone size: few; CDR3 DNA: TGTGCCAGCAGCCCGGGACAGCCCACAGATACGCAGTATTTT; CDR3 protein: CASSPGQPTDTQYF
V gene: TRBV7-6; J gene: TRBJ2-5; D gene: NA; clone size: few; CDR3 DNA: TGTGCCAGCAGCTTAGCTGTCGGATGGGAGACCCAGTACTTC; CDR3 protein: CASSLAVGWETQYF
V gene: TRBV20-1; J gene: TRBJ2-5; D gene: NA; clone size: many; CDR3 DNA: TGCAGTGCTTTCCCTAGGGCCGAGACCCAGTACTTC; CDR3 protein: CSAFPRAETQYF
V gene: TRBV7-2; J gene: TRBJ2-2; D gene: NA; clone size: many; CDR3 DNA: TGTGCCAGCAGCTTAAAAGGGGGAGCCGGGGAGCTGTTTTTT; CDR3 protein: CASSLKGGAGELFF
V gene: TRBV3-1; J gene: TRBJ2-3; D gene: NA; clone size: many; CDR3 DNA: TGTGCCAGCAGCCAAGATACCCTGACGGCCGCTAGCACAGATACGCAGTATTTT; CDR3 protein: CASSQDTLTAASTDTQYF
V gene: TRBV10-3; J gene: TRBJ2-2; D gene: NA; clone size: once; CDR3 DNA: TGTGCCACGTCGAGGGGCGGGGAGCTGTTTTTT; CDR3 protein: CATSRGGELFF
V gene: TRBV30; J gene: TRBJ1-5; D gene: TRBD1; clone size: NA; CDR3 DNA: TGTGCCTGGGGACAGGGGTATCAGCCCCAGCATTTT; CDR3 protein: CAWGQGYQPQHF
V gene: TRBV15; J gene: TRBJ2-7; D gene: TRBD2; clone size: NA; CDR3 DNA: TGTGCCACCAGCAGAGTTTTCCCGACTAGCGGGAGTGAGCAGTACTTC; CDR3 protein: CATSRVFPTSGSEQYF
V gene: TRBV5-6; J gene: TRBJ1-2; D gene: NA; clone size: many; CDR3 DNA: TGTGCCAGCAGCTTTAGACAGGCAGCTAACTATGGCTACACCTTC; CDR3 protein: CASSFRQAANYGYTF
V gene: TRBV7-2; J gene: TRBJ2-3; D gene: NA; clone size: NA; CDR3 DNA: TGTGCCAGCAGCTGGACTGCGGATACGCAGTATTTC; CDR3 protein: CASSWTADTQYF
V gene: TRBV29-1; J gene: TRBJ1-1; D gene: NA; clone size: NA; CDR3 DNA: TGCAGCGTTGAGGCCATTTCCAGAACACGCACTGAAGCTTTCTTT; CDR3 protein: CSVEAISRTRTEAFF
V gene: TRBV27; J gene: TRBJ2-1; D gene: TRBD1; clone size: many; CDR3 DNA: TGTGCCAGCAGTAGGGGGACAGGGTTTAGGAATGAGCAGTTCTTC; CDR3 protein: CASSRGTGFRNEQFF